This TCR beta chain is drawn from a study of blood T cell repertoires in COVID-19. Generated by immunoSEQ multiplex PCR, the TCRdb table keeps only in-frame clones and is missing some. The sample lists fewer than 200,000 clones, 60% to 85% occurring once. Germline CDR1 reads SQVTM; CDR2 reads ANQGSEA. The CDR3 has 15 residues. Trimming at V came to 6 bases and at J to 7 bases, leaving 10 bases not matched to a gene. The TCR sequence derives from a man between 65 and 85 years old with acute or convalescent COVID-19. Material: peripheral blood. This sequence joins TRBV29-1 and TRBJ2-2; TRBD2 matches at 11 bases. CDR3 DNA sequence: TGCAGCGTGTCAAATAGCGGGGGGGCAAGCGGGGAGCTGTTTTTT. Translation: CSVSNSGGASGELFF.